The entry below describes one T cell receptor beta chain. This entry comes from a study of blood T cell repertoires in COVID-19. Study in general: Sites across the United States, Italy and Spain contributed samples from acute and convalescent COVID-19. The analysed material was cDNA or gDNA that came from T cells, B-cell-depleted T cells, or PBMCs.

In the authors' workflow: By means of reference gene primer amplification, nucleated cell counts were estimated. Repertoires were generated with immunoSEQ multiplex PCR, while TCRdb's copy carries only in-frame clones and drops some. From that table come the V and J calls and clone size; the DNA was used to work out D and trimming. The sample records a few hundred thousand clones, around 75% being singletons. This CDR3 region has 16 residues. Germline CDR1 SGHTA, CDR2 FQGNSA. J gave up 9 bases and V 3 bases, and 8 bases lay outside the gene matches. The receptor was derived from a human donor in a cohort sampled during active COVID-19. The chain has TRBV7-2 and TRBJ2-1; 13 nucleotides align to TRBD2. The specimen sequenced was peripheral blood. The chain's CDR3 is CASSLTSGRSIGEQFF. Here the CDR3 DNA reads TGTGCCAGCAGCTTGACTAGCGGGAGGAGTATTGGTGAGCAGTTCTTC.